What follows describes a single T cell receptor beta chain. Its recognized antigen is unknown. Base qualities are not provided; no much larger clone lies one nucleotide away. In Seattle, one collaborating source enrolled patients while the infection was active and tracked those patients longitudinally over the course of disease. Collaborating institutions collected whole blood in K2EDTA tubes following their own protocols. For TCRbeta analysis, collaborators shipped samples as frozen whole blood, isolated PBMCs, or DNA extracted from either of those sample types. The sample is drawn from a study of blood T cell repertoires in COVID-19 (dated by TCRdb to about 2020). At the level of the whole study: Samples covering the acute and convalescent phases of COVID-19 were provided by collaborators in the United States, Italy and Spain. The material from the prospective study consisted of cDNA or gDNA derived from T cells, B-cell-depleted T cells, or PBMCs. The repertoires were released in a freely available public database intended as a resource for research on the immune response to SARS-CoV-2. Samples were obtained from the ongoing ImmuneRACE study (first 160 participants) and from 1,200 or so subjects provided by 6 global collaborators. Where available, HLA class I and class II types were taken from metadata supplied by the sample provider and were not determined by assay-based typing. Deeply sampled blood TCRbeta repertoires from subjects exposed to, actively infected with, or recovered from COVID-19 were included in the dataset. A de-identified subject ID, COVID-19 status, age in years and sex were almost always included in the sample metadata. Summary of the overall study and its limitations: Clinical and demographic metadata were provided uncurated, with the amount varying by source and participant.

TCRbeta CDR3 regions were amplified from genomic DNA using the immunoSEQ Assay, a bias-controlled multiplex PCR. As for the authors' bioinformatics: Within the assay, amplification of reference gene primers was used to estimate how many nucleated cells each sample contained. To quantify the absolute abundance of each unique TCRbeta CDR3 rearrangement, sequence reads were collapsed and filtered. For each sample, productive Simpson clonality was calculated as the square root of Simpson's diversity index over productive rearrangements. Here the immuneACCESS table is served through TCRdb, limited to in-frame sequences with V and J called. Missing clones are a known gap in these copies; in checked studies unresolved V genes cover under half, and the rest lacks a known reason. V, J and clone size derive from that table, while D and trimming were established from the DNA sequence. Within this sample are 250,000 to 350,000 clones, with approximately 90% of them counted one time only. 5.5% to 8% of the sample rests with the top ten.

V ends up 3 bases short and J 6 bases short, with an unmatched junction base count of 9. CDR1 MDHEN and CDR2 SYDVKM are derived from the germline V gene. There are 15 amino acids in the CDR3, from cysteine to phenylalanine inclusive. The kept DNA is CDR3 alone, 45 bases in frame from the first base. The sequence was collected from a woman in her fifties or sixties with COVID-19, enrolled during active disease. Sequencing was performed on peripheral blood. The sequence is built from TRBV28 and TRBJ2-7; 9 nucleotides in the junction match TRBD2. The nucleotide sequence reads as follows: TGTGCCAGCAGTTTCGGTAGCGGGGGTCGAGCCGAGCAGTACTTC. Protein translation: CASSFGSGGRAEQYF.